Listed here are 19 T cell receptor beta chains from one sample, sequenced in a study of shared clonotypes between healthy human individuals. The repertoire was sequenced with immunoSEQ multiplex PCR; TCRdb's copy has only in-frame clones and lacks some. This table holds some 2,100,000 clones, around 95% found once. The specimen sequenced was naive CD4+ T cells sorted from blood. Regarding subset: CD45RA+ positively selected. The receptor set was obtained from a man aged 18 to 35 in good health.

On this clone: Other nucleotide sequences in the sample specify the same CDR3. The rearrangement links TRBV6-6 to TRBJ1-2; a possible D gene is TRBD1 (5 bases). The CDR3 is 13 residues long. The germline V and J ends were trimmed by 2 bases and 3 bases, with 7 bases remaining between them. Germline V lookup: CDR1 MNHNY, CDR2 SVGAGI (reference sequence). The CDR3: CASSYGGDYGYTF. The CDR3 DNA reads TGTGCCAGCAGTTACGGGGGGGACTATGGCTACACCTTC.

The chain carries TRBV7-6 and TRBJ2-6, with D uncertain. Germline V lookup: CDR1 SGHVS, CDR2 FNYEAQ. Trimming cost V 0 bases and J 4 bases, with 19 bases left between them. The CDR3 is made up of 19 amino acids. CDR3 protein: CASSLAAPRTYSGANVLTF. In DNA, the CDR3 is TGTGCCAGCAGCTTAGCGGCGCCGCGTACCTACTCGGGGGCCAACGTCCTGACTTTC. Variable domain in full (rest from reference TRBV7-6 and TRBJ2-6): GAGVSQSPRYKVTKRGQDVALRCDPISGHVSLYWYRQALGQGPEFLTYFNYEAQQDKSGLPNDRFSAERPEGSISTLTIQRTEQRDSAMYRCASSLAAPRTYSGANVLTFGAGSRLTVL.

The CDR3 DNA is TGTGCCAGCAGCTTCGCAGACAGGGCGAACACTGAAGCTTTCTTT. Translating it yields CASSFADRANTEAFF. The chain uses TRBV7-2 and TRBJ1-1, with 7 bases aligning to TRBD1. This CDR3 has 15 amino acids. The trim removed 3 bases at V and 1 base at J, leaving 5 bases unmatched. The germline V gene encodes CDR1 SGHTA and CDR2 FQGNSA.

CDR3 bases: TGTGCCAGCCGTCCCTCATTGATGACCCTTCTCACCGGGGAGCTGTTTTTT. Protein: CASRPSLMTLLTGELFF. This chain joins TRBV11-2 and TRBJ2-2; no firm D call. The ends were cut back, 8 bases at V and 4 bases at J, with 23 bases in the middle. This CDR3 is built from 17 residues. Germline loops: CDR1 SGHAT, CDR2 FQNNGV.

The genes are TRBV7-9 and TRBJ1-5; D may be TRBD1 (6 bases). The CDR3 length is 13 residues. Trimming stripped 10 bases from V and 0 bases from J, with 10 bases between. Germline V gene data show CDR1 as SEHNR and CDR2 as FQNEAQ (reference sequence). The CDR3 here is CATQGNSNQPQHF. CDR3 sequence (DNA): TGTGCCACCCAGGGGAATAGCAATCAGCCCCAGCATTTT.

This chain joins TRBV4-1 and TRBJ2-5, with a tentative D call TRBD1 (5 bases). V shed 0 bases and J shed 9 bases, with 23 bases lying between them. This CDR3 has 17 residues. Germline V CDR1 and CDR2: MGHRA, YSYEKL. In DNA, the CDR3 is TGCGCCAGCAGCCAAGAAGACTTAACAATAGTAGGGGTGCCCCAGTACTTC. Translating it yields CASSQEDLTIVGVPQYF.

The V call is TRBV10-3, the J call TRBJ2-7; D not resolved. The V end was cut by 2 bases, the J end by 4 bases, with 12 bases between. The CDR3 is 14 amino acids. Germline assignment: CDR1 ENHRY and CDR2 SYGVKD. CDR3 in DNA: TGTGCCATCAGTGAGGGGGTGAGGTTGTACGAGCAGTACTTC. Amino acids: CAISEGVRLYEQYF.

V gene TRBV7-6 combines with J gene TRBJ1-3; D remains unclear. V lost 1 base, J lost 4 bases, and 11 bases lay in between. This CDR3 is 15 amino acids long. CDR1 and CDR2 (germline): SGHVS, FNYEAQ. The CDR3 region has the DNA TGTGCCAGCAGCTTAGGGCAGGCTGGAGGAAACACCATATATTTT. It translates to CASSLGQAGGNTIYF.

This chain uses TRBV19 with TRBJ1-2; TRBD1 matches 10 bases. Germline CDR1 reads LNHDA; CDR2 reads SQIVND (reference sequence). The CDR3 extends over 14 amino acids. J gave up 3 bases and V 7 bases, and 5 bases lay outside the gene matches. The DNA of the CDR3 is TGTGCCAGTATCACCGGGACAGGGGACTATGGCTACACCTTC. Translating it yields CASITGTGDYGYTF.

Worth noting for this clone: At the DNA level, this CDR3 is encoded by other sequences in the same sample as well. CDR3 in amino acids: CASSLDPADTQYF. In DNA, the CDR3 is TGTGCCAGCAGCTTAGACCCGGCAGATACGCAGTATTTT. The gene calls are TRBV11-3 and TRBJ2-3; unclear D gene. The germline V and J ends were trimmed by 0 bases and 4 bases, with 5 bases remaining between them. This CDR3 has 13 amino acids. Germline-derived CDR1 and CDR2 are SGHNT and YENEEA.

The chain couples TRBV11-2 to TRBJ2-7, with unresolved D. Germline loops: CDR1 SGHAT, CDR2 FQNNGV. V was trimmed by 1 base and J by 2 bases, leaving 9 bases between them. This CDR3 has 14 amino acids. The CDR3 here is CASSLGPGTYEQYF. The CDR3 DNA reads TGTGCCAGCAGCTTAGGCCCGGGTACCTACGAGCAGTACTTC.

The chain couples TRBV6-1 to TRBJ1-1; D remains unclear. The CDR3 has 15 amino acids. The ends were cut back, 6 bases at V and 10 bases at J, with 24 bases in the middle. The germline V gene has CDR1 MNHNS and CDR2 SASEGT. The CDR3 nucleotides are TGTGCCAGCAGGGAAATCGTTGGCCCCGCCAGTGGAGCTTTCTTT. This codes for CASREIVGPASGAFF.

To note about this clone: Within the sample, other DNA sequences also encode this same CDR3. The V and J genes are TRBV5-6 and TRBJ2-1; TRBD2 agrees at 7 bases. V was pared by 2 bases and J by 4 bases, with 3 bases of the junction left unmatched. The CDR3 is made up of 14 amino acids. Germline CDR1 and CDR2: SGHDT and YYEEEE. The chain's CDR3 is CASSLAGRYNEQFF. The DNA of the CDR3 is TGTGCCAGCAGCTTAGCGGGACGATACAATGAGCAGTTCTTC.

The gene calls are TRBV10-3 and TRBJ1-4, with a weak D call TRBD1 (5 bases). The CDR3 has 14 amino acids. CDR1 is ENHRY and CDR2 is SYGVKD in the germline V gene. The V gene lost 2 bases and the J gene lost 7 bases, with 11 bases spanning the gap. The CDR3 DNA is TGTGCCATCAGTGAGAGGAGGGACGGTGAAAAACTGTTTTTT. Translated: CAISERRDGEKLFF.

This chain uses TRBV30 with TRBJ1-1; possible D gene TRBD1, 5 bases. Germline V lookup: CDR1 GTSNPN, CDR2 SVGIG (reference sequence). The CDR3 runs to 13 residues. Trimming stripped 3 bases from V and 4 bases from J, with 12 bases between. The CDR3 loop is CAWRGAGSTEAFF. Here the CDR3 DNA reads TGTGCCTGGAGAGGGGCGGGGAGCACTGAAGCTTTCTTT. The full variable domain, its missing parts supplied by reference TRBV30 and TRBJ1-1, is SQTIHQWPATLVQPVGSPLSLECTVEGTSNPNLYWYRQAAGRGLQLLFYSVGIGQISSEVPQNLSASRPQDRQFILSSKKLLLSDSGFYLCAWRGAGSTEAFFGQGTRLTVV.

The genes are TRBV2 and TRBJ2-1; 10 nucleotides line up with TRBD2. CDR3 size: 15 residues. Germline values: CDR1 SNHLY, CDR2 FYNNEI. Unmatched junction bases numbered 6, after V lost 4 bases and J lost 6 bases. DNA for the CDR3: TGTGCCAGCAGTGTCTGGTCTAGCGGGGGCAATGAGCAGTTCTTC. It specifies CASSVWSSGGNEQFF.

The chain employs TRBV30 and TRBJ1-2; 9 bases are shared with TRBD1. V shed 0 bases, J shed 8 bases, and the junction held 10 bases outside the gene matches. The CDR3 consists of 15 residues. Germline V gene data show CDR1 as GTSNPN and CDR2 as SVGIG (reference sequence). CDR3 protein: CAWSVTKTGGYGYTF. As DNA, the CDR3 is TGTGCCTGGAGTGTAACCAAGACAGGGGGATACGGCTACACCTTC.

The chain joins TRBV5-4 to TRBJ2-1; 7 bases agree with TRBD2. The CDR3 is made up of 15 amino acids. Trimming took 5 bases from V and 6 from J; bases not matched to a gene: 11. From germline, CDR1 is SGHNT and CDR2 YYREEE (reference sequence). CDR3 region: CASSKTSARGNEQFF. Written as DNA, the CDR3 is TGTGCCAGCAGTAAAACTAGCGCACGGGGCAATGAGCAGTTCTTC.

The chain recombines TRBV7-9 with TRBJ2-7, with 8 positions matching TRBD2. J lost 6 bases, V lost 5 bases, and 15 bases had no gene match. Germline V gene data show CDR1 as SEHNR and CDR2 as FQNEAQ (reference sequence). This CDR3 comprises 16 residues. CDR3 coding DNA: TGTGCCAGCAGCCCCACGCGGGGGGTTAGTGTCATCGAGCAGTACTTC. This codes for CASSPTRGVSVIEQYF.